These T cell receptor beta chains were read from a single sample in a study of molecular identifiers for immune sequencing clone quantification. TCRdb re-analysed the PCR reads in MiXCR, keeping a single row per CDR3 protein. The table has around 40,000 distinct CDR3 sequences, roughly 19% seen once. Sequencing was done on a sample of naive CD8+ T cells from blood, with Jurkat cell RNA spiked in. The source is a human donor in good health. Some libraries in this study had Jurkat cell RNA spiked in. Both conserved end residues are part of each CDR3. Fields, in order: clone size, D gene, J gene, V gene, CDR3 DNA, CDR3 protein. A D gene is named only where the DNA matches it firmly. Rows give clone size only sometimes, using once, few, many, or a class for an expanded clone.

many - TRBJ1-1 TRBV3-1 TGTGCCAGCAGCCAAGGGAGGCATGTGAACACTGAAGCTTTCTTT CASSQGRHVNTEAFF
many - TRBJ2-7 TRBV6-6 TGTGCCAGCAGTTTCGGGGGTGTCTCCTACGAGCAGTACTTC CASSFGGVSYEQYF
many - TRBJ2-7 TRBV28 TGTGCCAGCAGTCTGACTTCTGAGCAGTACTTC CASSLTSEQYF
- - TRBJ2-7 TRBV3-1 TGTGCCAGCAGCCAAGCCGGTGGCGGGGGCCTCTCCTACGAGCAGTACTTC CASSQAGGGGLSYEQYF
many TRBD1 TRBJ2-7 TRBV5-6 TGTGCCAGCAGCTATACAGGGACAGGTGCCTACGAGCAGTACTTC CASSYTGTGAYEQYF
many - TRBJ1-1 TRBV20-1 TGCAGCTTGATCAGGGACTCATTGAACACTGAAGCTTTCTTT CSLIRDSLNTEAFF
- TRBD1 TRBJ2-7 TRBV6-5 TGTGCCAGCAGTTACGGCCAGGGGGTCACCCACGAGCAGTACTTC CASSYGQGVTHEQYF
many - TRBJ1-2 TRBV13 TGTGCCAGCAGCGCCGGCAACTATGGCTACACCTTC CASSAGNYGYTF
many - TRBJ1-4 TRBV19 TGTGCCAGTAGTCCTCTCGACAGAACTAATGAAAAACTGTTTTTT CASSPLDRTNEKLFF
many TRBD1 TRBJ2-4 TRBV30 TGTGCCTGGAGTGCCAGTACAGGGGGCTTAGCCAAAAACATTCAGTACTTC CAWSASTGGLAKNIQYF
few - TRBJ2-7 TRBV4-3 TGCGCCAGCAGCCAAGATTCTCGGGGTGGGTACGAGCAGTACTTC CASSQDSRGGYEQYF
many TRBD2 TRBJ2-7 TRBV9 TGTGCCAGCAGCCTAGGGTCTAGCGGGAGTTACGAGCAGTACTTC CASSLGSSGSYEQYF
few TRBD2 TRBJ2-7 TRBV15 TGTGCCACCAGCTATGGGACTAGCGGGAGATACGAGCAGTACTTC CATSYGTSGRYEQYF
many TRBD2 TRBJ2-1 TRBV7-2 TGTGCCAGCAGCCCATTAGCGGGACACGCCAATGAGCAGTTCTTC CASSPLAGHANEQFF
many - TRBJ2-7 TRBV9 TGTGCCAGCAGCGTAGTCCCATCCTCTGGACCGCCGGGCGAGCAGTACTTC CASSVVPSSGPPGEQYF
many - TRBJ2-2 TRBV4-1 TGCGCCAGCAGCCAAGACCCCAGGACAGTCACCGGGGAGCTGTTTTTT CASSQDPRTVTGELFF
many - TRBJ2-3 TRBV7-3 TGTGCCAGCAGCTTAGAGTGGGGCGGGGCAGATACGCAGTATTTT CASSLEWGGADTQYF
many - TRBJ2-1 TRBV23-1 TGCGCCAGCAGTCAACCGCCCCGGACAGACAATGAGCAGTTCTTC CASSQPPRTDNEQFF
- - TRBJ1-1 TRBV19 TGTGCCAGTAGTATTAATTGGAACACTGGAGCTCTCTTT CASSINWNTGALF
many TRBD2 TRBJ2-1 TRBV9 TGTGCCAGCAGCGCCGGACTAGCGGGAGCCCCCTACAATGAGCAGTTCTTC CASSAGLAGAPYNEQFF
many - TRBJ1-5 TRBV12-3/TRBV12-4 TGTGCCAGCAGTTTATTTATGGACAGCCATAGCAATCAGCCCCAGCATTTT CASSLFMDSHSNQPQHF
many - TRBJ2-1 TRBV6-5 TGTGCCAGCAGTTACTCGGTCAACTTTGAGCAGTTCTTC CASSYSVNFEQFF
medium-sized - TRBJ2-7 TRBV30 TGTGCCGGCCGGGACCCCTACGAGCAGTACTTC CAGRDPYEQYF
- - TRBJ2-1 TRBV27 TGTGCCAGCAGTCAGAAAAATGAGCAGTTCTTC CASSQKNEQFF
few - TRBJ2-7 TRBV10-3 TGTGCCATCAGTGAGTCGTCCCGGGACTTTCTCGAGGGCTACGAGCAGTACTTC CAISESSRDFLEGYEQYF
many - TRBJ1-1 TRBV9 TGTGCCAGCAGCGTAGTGTTAGGGTCCACTGAAGCTTTCTTT CASSVVLGSTEAFF
- TRBD2 TRBJ2-5 TRBV7-6 TGTGCCAGCAGCTTAGCGCCGGGGGGGCGGGAGACCCAGTACTTC CASSLAPGGRETQYF
- - TRBJ2-2 TRBV12-3/TRBV12-4 TGTGCCAGCAGTCAGCCTACCGGACAGACCGGGGAGCTGTTTTTT CASSQPTGQTGELFF
- TRBD1 TRBJ1-2 TRBV3-1 TGTGCCAGCAGCCAGGCCGGGACAGGCGATGGCTACACCTTC CASSQAGTGDGYTF
- TRBD2 TRBJ2-1 TRBV5-6 TGTGCCAGCAGCTTGCGAGCGGGAGGGCCGATCAATGAGCAGTTCTTC CASSLRAGGPINEQFF
many - TRBJ2-7 TRBV20-1 TGCAGTGCTAGAGATAGGAATGGGTCCGTGGAGCAGTACTTC CSARDRNGSVEQYF
many - TRBJ1-1 TRBV5-6 TGTGCCAGCAGCTGGCTATTGGAGGGAGTGACTGAAGCTTTCTTT CASSWLLEGVTEAFF
- - TRBJ2-1 TRBV27 TGTGCCAGCAGTTTATCTGGCGGGGCCGTGGGCAATGAGCAGTTCTTC CASSLSGGAVGNEQFF
once - TRBJ1-5 TRBV6-2/TRBV6-3 TGTGCCAGCAGCTGGACAAGCAATCAGCCCCAGCATTTT CASSWTSNQPQHF
few - TRBJ2-3 TRBV20-1 TGCAGTGCTAGAAGTCCAATCTCCTGGACTAGCACAGATACGCAGTATTTT CSARSPISWTSTDTQYF
many - TRBJ2-7 TRBV30 TGTGCCTGGAGTGTGGGGTTGGGATACGAGCAGTACTTC CAWSVGLGYEQYF
- - TRBJ2-3 TRBV20-1 TGCGGTGCTAGCCGGACTATCGGGGCCTACACAGATACGCAGTATTTT CGASRTIGAYTDTQYF
many TRBD2 TRBJ2-3 TRBV7-2 TGTGCCAGCAGCCCTACTGGCGGGAGTGTCGCAGATACGCAGTATTTT CASSPTGGSVADTQYF
many TRBD1 TRBJ2-3 TRBV6-5 TGTGCCAGCAGCTTCGGGACAGTCACAGATACGCAGTATTTT CASSFGTVTDTQYF
many TRBD1 TRBJ2-7 TRBV20-1 TGCAGTGCGGACCGGGACAGGGGACGGGCCGAGCAGTACTTC CSADRDRGRAEQYF
many - TRBJ2-3 TRBV6-5 TGTGCCAGCAGTTACGAGCGGGCAGCAGATACGCAGTATTTT CASSYERAADTQYF
many TRBD1 TRBJ2-3 TRBV28 TGTGCCAGCAGTTTCCGGGACAGCCTTTGGCAGTATTTT CASSFRDSLWQYF
many - TRBJ2-3 TRBV5-1 TGCGCCAGCAGCTTGGCCGTAAGGACCACAGATACGCAGTATTTT CASSLAVRTTDTQYF
few TRBD1 TRBJ1-1 TRBV5-1 TGCGCCAGCAGCTTTGGACAGGGGGACACTGAAGCTTTCTTT CASSFGQGDTEAFF
few - TRBJ2-7 TRBV11-2 TGTGCCAGCAGCTTAAAGGGTCGGTCCTACGAGCAGTACTTC CASSLKGRSYEQYF
many TRBD2 TRBJ2-7 TRBV4-1 TGCGCCAGCAGCCAAGTGGGAGGGGACGAGCAGTACTTC CASSQVGGDEQYF
many - TRBJ2-3 TRBV27 TGTGCCAGCCTATCCAGGCTTAGCACAGATACGCAGTATTTT CASLSRLSTDTQYF
many - TRBJ1-5 TRBV7-9 TGTGCCAGCAGCTTAGTGAATCAGCCCCAGCATTTT CASSLVNQPQHF
- - TRBJ2-5 TRBV6-5 TGTGCCAGCAGTTCCACCGAAGAGACCCAGTACTTC CASSSTEETQYF
- - TRBJ2-5 TRBV7-2 TGTGCCAGCAGCTTAGGAGGGGGAATCCAAGAGACCCAGTACTTC CASSLGGGIQETQYF